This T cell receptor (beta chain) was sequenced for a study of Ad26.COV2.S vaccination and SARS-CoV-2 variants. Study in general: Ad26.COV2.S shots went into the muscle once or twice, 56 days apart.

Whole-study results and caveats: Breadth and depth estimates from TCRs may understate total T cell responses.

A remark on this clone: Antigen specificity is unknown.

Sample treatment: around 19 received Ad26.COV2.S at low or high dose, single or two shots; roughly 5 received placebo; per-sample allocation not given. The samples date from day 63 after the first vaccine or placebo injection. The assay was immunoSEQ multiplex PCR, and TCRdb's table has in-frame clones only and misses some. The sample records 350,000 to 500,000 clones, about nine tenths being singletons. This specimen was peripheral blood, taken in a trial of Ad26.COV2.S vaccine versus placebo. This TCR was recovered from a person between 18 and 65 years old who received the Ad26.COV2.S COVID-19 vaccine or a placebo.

The CDR3 DNA sequence: TGTGCCAGCAGTCTCTGGACAGGGCGGTCTGGGGCCAACGTCCTGACTTTC. Translating gives CASSLWTGRSGANVLTF. The genes are TRBV2 and TRBJ2-6, with TRBD1 identical over 8 bases. The CDR3 sequence is 17 residues long. Trimming cost V 5 bases and J 1 base; bases outside gene matches: 7. CDR1 is SNHLY, CDR2 FYNNEI, per germline.